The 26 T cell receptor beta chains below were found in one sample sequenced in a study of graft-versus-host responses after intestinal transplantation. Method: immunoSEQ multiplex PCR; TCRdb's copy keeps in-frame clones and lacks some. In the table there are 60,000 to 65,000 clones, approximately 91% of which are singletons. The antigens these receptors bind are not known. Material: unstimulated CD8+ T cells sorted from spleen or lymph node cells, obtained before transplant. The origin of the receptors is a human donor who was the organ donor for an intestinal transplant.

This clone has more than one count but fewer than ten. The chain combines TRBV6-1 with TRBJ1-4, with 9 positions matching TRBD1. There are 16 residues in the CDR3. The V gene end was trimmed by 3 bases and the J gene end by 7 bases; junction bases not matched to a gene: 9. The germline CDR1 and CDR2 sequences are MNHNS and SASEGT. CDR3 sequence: CASSDESGTGSEKLFF. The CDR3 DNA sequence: TGTGCCAGCAGTGATGAGTCCGGGACAGGGAGTGAAAAACTGTTTTTT.

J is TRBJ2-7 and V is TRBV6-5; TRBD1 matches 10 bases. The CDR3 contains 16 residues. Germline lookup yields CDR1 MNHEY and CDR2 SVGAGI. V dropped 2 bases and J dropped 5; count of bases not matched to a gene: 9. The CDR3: CASSYQKGQGFNEQYF. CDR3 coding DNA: TGTGCCAGCAGTTACCAAAAGGGACAGGGGTTCAACGAGCAGTACTTC.

The CDR3 region has the DNA TGTGCCAGCAGCCAAGCCGATAGCTCCTACGAGCAGTACTTC. Its protein is CASSQADSSYEQYF. The chain combines TRBV4-2 with TRBJ2-7; D not certain. CDR3 size: 14 residues. V gave up 1 base and J gave up 0 bases, with 7 bases separating them. Per germline, CDR1 LGHNA and CDR2 YNFKEQ.

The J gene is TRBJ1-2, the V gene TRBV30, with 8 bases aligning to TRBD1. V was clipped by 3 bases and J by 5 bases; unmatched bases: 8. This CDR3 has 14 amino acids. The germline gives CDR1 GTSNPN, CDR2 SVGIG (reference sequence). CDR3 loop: CAWRATGESYGYTF. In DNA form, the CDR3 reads TGTGCCTGGAGAGCGACAGGGGAGAGTTATGGCTACACCTTC.

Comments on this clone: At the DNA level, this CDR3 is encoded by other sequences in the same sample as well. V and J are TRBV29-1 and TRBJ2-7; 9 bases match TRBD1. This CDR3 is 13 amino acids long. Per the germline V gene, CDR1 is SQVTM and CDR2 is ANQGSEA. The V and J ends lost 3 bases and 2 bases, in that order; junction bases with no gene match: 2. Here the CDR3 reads CSVEDRGTYEQYF. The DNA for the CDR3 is TGCAGCGTTGAGGACAGGGGTACCTACGAGCAGTACTTC.

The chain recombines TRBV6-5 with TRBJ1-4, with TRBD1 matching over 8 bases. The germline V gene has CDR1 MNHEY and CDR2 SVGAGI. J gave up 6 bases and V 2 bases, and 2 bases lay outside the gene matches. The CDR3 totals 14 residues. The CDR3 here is CASSYQGADEKLFF. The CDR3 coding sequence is TGTGCCAGCAGTTACCAGGGGGCGGATGAAAAACTGTTTTTT.

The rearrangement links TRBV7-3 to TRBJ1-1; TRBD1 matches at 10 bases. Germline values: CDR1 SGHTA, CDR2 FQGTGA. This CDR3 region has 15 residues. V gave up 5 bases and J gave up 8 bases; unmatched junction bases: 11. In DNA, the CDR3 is TGTGCCAGCAGCCCTGGTATGACAGGGGGCACCGAAGCTTTCTTT. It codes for CASSPGMTGGTEAFF.

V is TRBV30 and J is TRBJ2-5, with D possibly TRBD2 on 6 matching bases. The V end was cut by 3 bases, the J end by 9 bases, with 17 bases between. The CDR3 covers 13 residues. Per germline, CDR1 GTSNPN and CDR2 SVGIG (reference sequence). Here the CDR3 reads CAWSLARGAPQYF. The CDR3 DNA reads TGTGCCTGGAGCCTAGCGCGAGGAGCGCCCCAGTACTTC. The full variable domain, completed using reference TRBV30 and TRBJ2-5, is SQTIHQWPATLVQPVGSPLSLECTVEGTSNPNLYWYRQAAGRGLQLLFYSVGIGQISSEVPQNLSASRPQDRQFILSSKKLLLSDSGFYLCAWSLARGAPQYFGPGTRLLVL.

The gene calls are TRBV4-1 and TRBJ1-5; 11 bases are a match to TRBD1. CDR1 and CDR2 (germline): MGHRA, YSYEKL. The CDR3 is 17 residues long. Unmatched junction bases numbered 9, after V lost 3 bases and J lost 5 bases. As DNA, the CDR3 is TGCGCCAGCAGCCAGGCCGGGACAGGGGGATGGGATCAGCCCCAGCATTTT. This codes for CASSQAGTGGWDQPQHF.

CDR3: CASSPPGGSVAFF. The CDR3 DNA reads as TGCGCCAGCAGCCCCCCTGGGGGGAGCGTAGCTTTCTTT. This chain links TRBV4-1 with TRBJ1-1; perhaps TRBD1 as D (5 bases). Trimming left V 4 bases short and J 10 bases short, with 16 bases between. The CDR3 is 13 residues long. In germline, CDR1 is MGHRA, CDR2 YSYEKL.

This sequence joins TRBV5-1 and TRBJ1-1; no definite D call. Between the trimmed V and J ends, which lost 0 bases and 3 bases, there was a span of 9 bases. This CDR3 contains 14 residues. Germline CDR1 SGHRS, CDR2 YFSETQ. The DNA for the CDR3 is TGCGCCAGCAGCTTGGGAGGAGCGTACACTGAAGCTTTCTTT. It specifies CASSLGGAYTEAFF.

The CDR3: CASSPTAGSYNEQFF. CDR3 DNA sequence: TGTGCCAGCAGCCCGACAGCGGGATCCTACAATGAGCAGTTCTTC. The chain has TRBV28 and TRBJ2-1; 7 bases agree with TRBD2. The ends lost 6 bases at V and 1 base at J; junction bases unmatched: 6. Germline V lookup: CDR1 MDHEN, CDR2 SYDVKM. This CDR3 has 15 residues.

CDR3 sequence reads: CASRAPGGRGGNTIYF. The CDR3 nucleotides read TGTGCCAGCAGGGCCCCAGGGGGAAGGGGTGGAAACACCATATATTTT. This sequence joins TRBV28 and TRBJ1-3; TRBD1 matches 7 bases. The CDR3 has 16 residues. In germline, CDR1 is MDHEN, CDR2 SYDVKM. V lost 6 bases to trimming and J lost 3 bases; unmatched junction nucleotides: 11.

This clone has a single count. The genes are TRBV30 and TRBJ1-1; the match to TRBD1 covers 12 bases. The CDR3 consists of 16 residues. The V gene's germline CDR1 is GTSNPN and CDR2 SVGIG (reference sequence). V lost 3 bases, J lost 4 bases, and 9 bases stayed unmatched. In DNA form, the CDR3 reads TGTGCCTGGAGCAGCGGGGACAGGGGGCTTAGCACTGAAGCTTTCTTT. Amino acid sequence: CAWSSGDRGLSTEAFF.

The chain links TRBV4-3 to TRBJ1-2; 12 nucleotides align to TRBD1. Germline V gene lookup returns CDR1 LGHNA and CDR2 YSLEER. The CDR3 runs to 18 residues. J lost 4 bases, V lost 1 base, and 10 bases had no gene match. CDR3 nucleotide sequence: TGCGCCAGCAGCCAAGGTAGAGGGACAGGGGGCCTAAGCTATGGCTACACCTTC. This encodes CASSQGRGTGGLSYGYTF.

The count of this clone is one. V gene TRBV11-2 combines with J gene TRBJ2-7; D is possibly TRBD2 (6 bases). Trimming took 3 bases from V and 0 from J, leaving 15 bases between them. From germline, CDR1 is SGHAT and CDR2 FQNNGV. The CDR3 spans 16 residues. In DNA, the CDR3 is TGTGCCAGCAGCTTTTTCCTTAGCGGAAGCTCCTACGAGCAGTACTTC. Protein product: CASSFFLSGSSYEQYF.

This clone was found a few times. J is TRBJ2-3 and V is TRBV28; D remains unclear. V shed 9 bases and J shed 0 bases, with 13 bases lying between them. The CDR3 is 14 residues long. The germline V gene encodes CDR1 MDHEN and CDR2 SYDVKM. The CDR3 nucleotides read TGTGCCAGTGCCAATGCAGGCAGCACAGATACGCAGTATTTT. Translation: CASANAGSTDTQYF.

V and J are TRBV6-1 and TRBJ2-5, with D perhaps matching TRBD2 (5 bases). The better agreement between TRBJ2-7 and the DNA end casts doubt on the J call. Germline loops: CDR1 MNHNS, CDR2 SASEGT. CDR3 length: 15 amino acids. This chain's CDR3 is CASSDWVARPSEQYF. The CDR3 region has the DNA TGTGCCAGCAGTGATTGGGTAGCGCGCCCCTCCGAGCAGTACTTC.

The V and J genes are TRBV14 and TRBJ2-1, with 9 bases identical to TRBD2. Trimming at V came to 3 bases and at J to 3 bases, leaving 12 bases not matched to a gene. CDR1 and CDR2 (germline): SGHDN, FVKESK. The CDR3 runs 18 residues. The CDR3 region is CASSHPSGLAGLYNEQFF. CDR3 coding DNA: TGTGCCAGCAGCCACCCCAGCGGGCTAGCGGGGCTCTACAATGAGCAGTTCTTC.

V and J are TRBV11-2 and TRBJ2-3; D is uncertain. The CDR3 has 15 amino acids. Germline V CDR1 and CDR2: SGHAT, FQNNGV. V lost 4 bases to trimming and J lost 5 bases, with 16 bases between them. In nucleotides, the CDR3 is TGTGCCAGCAGCTCAACTGGAGTTGATGGAGATACGCAGTATTTT. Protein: CASSSTGVDGDTQYF.

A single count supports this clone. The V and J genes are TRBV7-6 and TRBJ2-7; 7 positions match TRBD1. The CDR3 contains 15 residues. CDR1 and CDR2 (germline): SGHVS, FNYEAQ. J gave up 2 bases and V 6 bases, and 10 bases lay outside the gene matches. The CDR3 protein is CASSSRQGSTYEQYF. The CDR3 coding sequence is TGTGCCAGCAGTTCCCGACAGGGATCAACCTACGAGCAGTACTTC.

The DNA for the CDR3 is TGTGCCAGAAGCTGCCCACAGGTATCAAGTGGGGCTAGCACAGATACGCAGTATTTT. Its translation is CARSCPQVSSGASTDTQYF. The V gene is TRBV5-3, the J gene TRBJ2-3; D possibly corresponds to TRBD1 (5 bases). TRBV5-3 is given ORF status, its function remaining uncertain. This CDR3 contains 19 residues. V lost 3 bases and J lost 0, with 23 bases in between.

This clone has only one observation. The CDR3: CASSQGYPAGPYEQYF. As DNA, the CDR3 is TGCGCCAGCAGCCAAGGGTACCCAGCGGGGCCCTACGAGCAGTACTTC. The V call is TRBV4-1, the J call TRBJ2-5; TRBD2 agrees at 7 bases. The J call may be wrong; the DNA end is better matched by TRBJ2-7. From germline, CDR1 is MGHRA and CDR2 YSYEKL. The length of the CDR3 is 16 residues.

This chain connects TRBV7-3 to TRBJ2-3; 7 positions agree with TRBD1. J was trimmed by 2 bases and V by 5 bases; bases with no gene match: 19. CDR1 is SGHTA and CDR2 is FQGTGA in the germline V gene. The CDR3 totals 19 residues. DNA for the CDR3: TGTGCCAGCAGCCGTATCGGACAGGCCCTCTCACCTTTCACAGATACGCAGTATTTT. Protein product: CASSRIGQALSPFTDTQYF. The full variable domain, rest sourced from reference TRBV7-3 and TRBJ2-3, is GAGVSQTPSNKVTEKGKYVELRCDPISGHTALYWYRQSLGQGPEFLIYFQGTGAADDSGLPNDRFFAVRPEGSVSTLKIQRTERGDSAVYLCASSRIGQALSPFTDTQYFGPGTRLTVL.

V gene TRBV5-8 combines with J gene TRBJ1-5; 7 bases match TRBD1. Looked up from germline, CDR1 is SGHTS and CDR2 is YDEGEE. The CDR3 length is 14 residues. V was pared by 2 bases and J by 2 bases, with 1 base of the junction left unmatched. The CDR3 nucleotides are TGTGCCAGCAGCTTTGGACAGGGCAATCAGCCCCAGCATTTT. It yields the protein CASSFGQGNQPQHF.

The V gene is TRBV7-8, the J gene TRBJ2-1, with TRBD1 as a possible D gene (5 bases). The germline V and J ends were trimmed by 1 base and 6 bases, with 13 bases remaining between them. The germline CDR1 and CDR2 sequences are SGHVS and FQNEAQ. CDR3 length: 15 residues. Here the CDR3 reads CASSLGVVGANEQFF. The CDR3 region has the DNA TGTGCCAGCAGCTTAGGTGTGGTAGGGGCCAATGAGCAGTTCTTC.